Sequencing of this TCR beta chain was carried out in a study of T cells expressing NK-cell markers. Study-level background: Source material for TCR beta repertoires consisted of sorted CD3+CD56+NKG2C+, CD3+CD56+NKG2C- and CD3+CD56-NKG2C+ T cells. Study-level findings and limits: In more than five donors, dominant CD3+CD56+NKG2C+ clones formed about 1.0-7.5% of CD8+ cells. Once again these clonotypes came out on top in the CD3+CD56-NKG2C+ fraction of four donors.

About this clonotype: What it binds is not known.

The authors generated TCR beta cDNA through 5'RACE template switching with UMIs. TCRdb re-called the 5' RACE reads; one entry per CDR3 protein, DNA not given. The ten top clones account for approximately 12%, within a sample of over 120,000 distinct CDR3 sequences. This CDR3 comprises 16 residues. CDR1 and CDR2 from the germline V gene are SGHTA and FQGTGA. This sequence was found in a man between 18 and 35 years old in good health. The chain carries TRBV7-3 and TRBJ2-3. Input material: blood T cells: a sorted CD56 or NKG2C T cell subset, CD4+ or CD8+ T cells, or bulk PBMC T cells (not recorded which). CDR3 residues: CASSLTGSSGADTQYF.